This T cell receptor (beta chain) is from a study of immune evolution from preneoplasia to lung adenocarcinoma. Patient tissue came from resections in Japan or China, 2014–2017. Premalignant or tumor cells were enriched by macro-dissection after pathologic assessment. Comments on this clone: Relative to the germline gene, one junction end is altered; a read error may explain this.

Assay used: immunoSEQ multiplex PCR; TCRdb lists only in-frame clones, some missing. The table records around 39,000 clones, about 74% of them present only once. The CDR3 loop spans 11 amino acids. In germline, CDR1 is SNHLY, CDR2 FYNNEI. The clonotype was recovered from a person aged 55 to 70 with lung adenocarcinoma. Specimen: FFPE invasive lung adenocarcinoma tissue. This chain uses TRBV2 with TRBJ2-5; TRBD1 matches 7 bases. CDR3 sequence reads: CASSMGQPHYF. The CDR3 DNA reads TGTGCCAGCAGTATGGGACAGCCCCACTACTTC.